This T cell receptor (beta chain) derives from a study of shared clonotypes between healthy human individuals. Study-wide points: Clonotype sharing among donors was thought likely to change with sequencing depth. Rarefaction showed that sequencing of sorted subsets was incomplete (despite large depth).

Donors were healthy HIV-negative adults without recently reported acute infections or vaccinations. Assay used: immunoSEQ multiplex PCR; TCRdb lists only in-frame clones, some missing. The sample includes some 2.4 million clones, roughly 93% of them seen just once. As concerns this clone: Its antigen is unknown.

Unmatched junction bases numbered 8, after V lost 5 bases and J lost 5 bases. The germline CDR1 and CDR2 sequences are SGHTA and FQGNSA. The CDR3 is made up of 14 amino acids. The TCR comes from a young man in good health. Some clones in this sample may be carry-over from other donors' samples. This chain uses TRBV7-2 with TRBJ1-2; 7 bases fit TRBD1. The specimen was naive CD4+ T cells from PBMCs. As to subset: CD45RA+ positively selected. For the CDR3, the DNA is TGTGCCAGCAGCGGTGGGGACAGAGCTTATGGCTACACCTTC. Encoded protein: CASSGGDRAYGYTF.